The 2 T cell receptor beta chains below come from one sample, sequenced in a study of shared clonotypes between healthy human individuals. Only in-frame clones appear in the TCRdb table, and some are missing; sequencing was by immunoSEQ multiplex PCR. The table has 2,500,000 or so clones, 80% to 95% seen once; the top ten hold around 0.37%. The source material was naive CD4+ T cells from PBMCs. Subset given: CD45RA+ positively selected. These receptor sequences come from a man between 18 and 29 years old in good health. Some clones in this sample may be carry-over from other donors' samples.

The chain joins TRBV14 to TRBJ1-2; D perhaps matches TRBD1 (6 bases). CDR1 is SGHDN and CDR2 is FVKESK in the germline V gene. The ends were cut back, 6 bases at V and 7 bases at J, with 18 bases in the middle. This CDR3 has 14 amino acids. The CDR3 loop reads CASSRGYRQVGYTF. As DNA, the CDR3 is TGTGCCAGCAGTCGAGGATACCGACAGGTTGGCTACACCTTC.

The V gene is TRBV2, the J gene TRBJ1-2; D possibly corresponds to TRBD1 (5 bases). The CDR3 is 13 residues long. V was trimmed by 6 bases and J by 5 bases, leaving 13 bases between them. CDR1 is SNHLY and CDR2 is FYNNEI in the germline V gene. CDR3 sequence (DNA): TGTGCCAGCAGGTCCGGGACTGATTATGGCTACACCTTC. Translated: CASRSGTDYGYTF.